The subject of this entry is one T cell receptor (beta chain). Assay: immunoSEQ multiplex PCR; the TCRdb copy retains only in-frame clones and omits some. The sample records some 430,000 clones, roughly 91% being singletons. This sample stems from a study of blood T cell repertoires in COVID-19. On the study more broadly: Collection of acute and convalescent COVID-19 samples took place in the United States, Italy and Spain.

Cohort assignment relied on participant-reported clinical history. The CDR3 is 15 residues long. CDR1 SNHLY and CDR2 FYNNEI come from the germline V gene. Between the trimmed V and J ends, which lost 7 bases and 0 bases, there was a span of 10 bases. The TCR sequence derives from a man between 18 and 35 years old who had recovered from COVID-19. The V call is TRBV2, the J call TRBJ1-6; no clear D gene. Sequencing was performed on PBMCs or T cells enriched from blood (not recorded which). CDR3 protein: CASMPASSYNSPLHF. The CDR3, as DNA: TGTGCCAGCATGCCTGCGAGCTCCTATAATTCACCCCTCCACTTT. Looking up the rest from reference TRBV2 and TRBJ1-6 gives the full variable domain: EPEVTQTPSHQVTQMGQEVILRCVPISNHLYFYWYRQILGQKVEFLVSFYNNEISEKSEIFDDQFSVERPDGSNFTLKIRSTKLEDSAMYFCASMPASSYNSPLHFGNGTRLTVT.